This T cell receptor beta chain was profiled in a study of chronic HIV infection and antiretroviral therapy. From the 5' RACE reads, TCRdb called clonotypes with MiXCR, one entry per CDR3 protein. The sample holds more than 40,000 distinct CDR3 sequences, approximately 20% seen once. This TCR was sampled from an adult who had HIV and had not received antiretroviral therapy, or was an uninfected healthy control (not recorded which). The sequencing sample was made of peripheral blood.

CDR3 region: CASSSGGSLEQFF. CDR3 sequence (DNA): TGTGCCAGCAGTTCCGGCGGGAGTTTGGAGCAGTTCTTC. The chain has TRBV28 and TRBJ2-1; 7 bases match TRBD2. V dropped 4 bases and J dropped 10; count of bases not matched to a gene: 7. Germline V CDR1 and CDR2: MDHEN, SYDVKM. The CDR3 is 13 residues long.